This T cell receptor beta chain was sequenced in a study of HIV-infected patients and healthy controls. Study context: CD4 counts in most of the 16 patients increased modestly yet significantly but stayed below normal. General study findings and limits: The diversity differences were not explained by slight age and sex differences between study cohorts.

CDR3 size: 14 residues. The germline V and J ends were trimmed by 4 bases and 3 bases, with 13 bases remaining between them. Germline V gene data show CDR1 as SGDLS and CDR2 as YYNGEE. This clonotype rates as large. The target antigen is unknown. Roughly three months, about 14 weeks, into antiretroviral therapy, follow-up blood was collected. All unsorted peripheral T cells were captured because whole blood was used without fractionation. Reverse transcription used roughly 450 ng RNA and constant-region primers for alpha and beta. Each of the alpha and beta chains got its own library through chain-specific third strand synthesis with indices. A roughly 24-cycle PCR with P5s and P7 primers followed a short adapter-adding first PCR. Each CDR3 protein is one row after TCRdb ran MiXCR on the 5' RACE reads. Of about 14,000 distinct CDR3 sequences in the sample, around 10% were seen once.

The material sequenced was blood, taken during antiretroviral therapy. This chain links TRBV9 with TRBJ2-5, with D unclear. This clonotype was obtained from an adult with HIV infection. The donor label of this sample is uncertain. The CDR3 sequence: CASSNTPVEETQYF. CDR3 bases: TGTGCCAGCAGCAATACGCCAGTTGAAGAGACCCAGTACTTC.